The 9 T cell receptor beta chains in this list originate from one sample, sequenced in a study of cytomegalovirus exposure and HLA in healthy donors. The PCR contained 60 Vbeta and 13 Jbeta primers. Some clones are missing from TCRdb's copy, which holds only in-frame ones; the method was immunoSEQ multiplex PCR. The top ten hold 4.9% of the sample, which has about 180,000 clones, roughly 81% seen once. Sequenced sample: PBMCs. Every receptor here comes from a woman between 18 and 29 years old in good health and CMV-seropositive.

This chain joins TRBV27 and TRBJ1-1; D ambiguous. The V end lost 3 bases, the J end lost 1 base, and 9 bases lay between the germline ends. This CDR3 is built from 14 residues. Germline CDR1 reads MNHEY; CDR2 reads SMNVEV (reference sequence). CDR3 nucleotide sequence: TGTGCCAGCAGTTTCCCCGGAGAGAACACTGAAGCTTTCTTT. Encoded protein: CASSFPGENTEAFF.

This clone has only a few counts. The chain recombines TRBV15 with TRBJ2-4; D is possibly TRBD2 (5 bases). The CDR3 has 13 amino acids. Trimming pared 8 bases from V and 0 bases from J, leaving 8 bases between. From germline, CDR1 is LNHNV and CDR2 YYDKDF (reference sequence). As DNA, the CDR3 is TGTGCCACCGAGGAGGTAGCCAAAAACATTCAGTACTTC. Protein: CATEEVAKNIQYF.

This clone appeared a single time. V is TRBV7-9 and J is TRBJ1-2; D is unclear. V was trimmed by 5 bases and J by 2 bases, leaving 12 bases between them. Per the germline V gene, CDR1 is SEHNR and CDR2 is FQNEAQ (reference sequence). The CDR3 has 14 residues. The CDR3 sequence: CASSPLRGNYGYTF. DNA for the CDR3: TGTGCCAGCAGCCCCCTCCGAGGGAACTATGGCTACACCTTC.

The table lists this clone with a few counts. The chain joins TRBV15 to TRBJ1-4; 7 bases line up with TRBD1. The length of the CDR3 is 16 residues. The J segment lost 6 bases and the V segment lost 0 bases, leaving 7 bases of the junction unmatched. Germline values: CDR1 LNHNV, CDR2 YYDKDF (reference sequence). The CDR3 sequence is CATSRDYRGMYEKLFF. In DNA, the CDR3 is TGTGCCACCAGCAGAGATTACAGGGGAATGTATGAAAAACTGTTTTTT.

V and J are TRBV5-4 and TRBJ1-1, with 7 positions matching TRBD1. Germline V gives CDR1 SGHNT, CDR2 YYREEE (reference sequence). This CDR3 is 12 amino acids long. Unmatched junction bases numbered 3, after V lost 5 bases and J lost 5 bases. CDR3 sequence: CASRSQGTEAFF. The CDR3 bases are TGTGCCAGCAGGTCACAGGGGACTGAAGCTTTCTTT. Full variable domain (outside the CDR3, taken from reference TRBV5-4 and TRBJ1-1): ETGVTQSPTHLIKTRGQQVTLRCSSQSGHNTVSWYQQALGQGPQFIFQYYREEENGRGNFPPRFSGLQFPNYSSELNVNALELDDSALYLCASRSQGTEAFFGQGTRLTVV.

The chain recombines TRBV5-1 with TRBJ1-4; D remains ambiguous. The CDR3 is 16 amino acids. Germline V CDR1 and CDR2: SGHRS, YFSETQ. V was trimmed by 0 bases and J by 0 bases, leaving 9 bases between them. The CDR3 DNA sequence: TGCGCCAGCAGCTTGGTCGGGGTACCAACTAATGAAAAACTGTTTTTT. This gives the protein CASSLVGVPTNEKLFF.

The genes are TRBV14 and TRBJ1-2; D perhaps matches TRBD1 (5 bases). Looked up from germline, CDR1 is SGHDN and CDR2 is FVKESK. Trimming took off 4 bases at V and 1 base at J, with 7 bases between the two ends. This CDR3 region has 13 residues. The CDR3 loop is CASSLDSNYGYTF. In DNA, the CDR3 is TGTGCCAGCAGCCTCGACAGTAACTATGGCTACACCTTC.

In the case of this clone: The same CDR3 is also encoded by other DNA sequences in this sample. The rearrangement joins TRBV6-5 to TRBJ2-5; no clear D gene. The CDR3 sequence is 11 residues long. Germline values: CDR1 MNHEY, CDR2 SVGAGI. Between the trimmed V and J ends, which lost 2 bases and 5 bases, there was a span of 3 bases. CDR3 loop: CASSYLETQYF. The CDR3 bases are TGTGCCAGCAGTTACCTCGAGACCCAGTACTTC.

The chain recombines TRBV19 with TRBJ2-3, with 8 bases that match TRBD1. This CDR3 comprises 13 residues. J lost 6 bases, V lost 7 bases, and 6 bases had no gene match. Germline CDR1 and CDR2: LNHDA and SQIVND (reference sequence). CDR3 amino acids: CASTGTGMDTQYF. The CDR3 bases are TGTGCCAGTACCGGGACAGGTATGGATACGCAGTATTTT.